Each of the 25 T cell receptor beta chains below was sequenced from the same sample in a study of PD-1 blockade in mismatch repair-deficient tumors. Assay: immunoSEQ multiplex PCR; the TCRdb copy retains only in-frame clones and omits some. The sample gives 75,000 to 80,000 clones, approximately 78% of which show up once; around 5.1% is in the top ten. This sample comprised peripheral blood, obtained 44 weeks after starting pembrolizumab. These receptors were taken from an adult with mismatch repair-deficient cancer.

The V and J genes are TRBV5-1 and TRBJ2-3; D remains ambiguous. CDR1 and CDR2 from the germline V gene are SGHRS and YFSETQ. CDR3 length: 12 residues. The germline V and J ends were trimmed by 2 bases and 0 bases, with 1 base remaining between them. CDR3 nucleotides: TGCGCCAGCAGCTTTAGCACAGATACGCAGTATTTT. Protein sequence: CASSFSTDTQYF.

V is TRBV9 and J is TRBJ2-1; 11 bases are shared with TRBD2. Germline CDR1 SGDLS, CDR2 YYNGEE. The CDR3 is 16 amino acids. V lost 4 bases to trimming and J lost 5 bases; unmatched junction nucleotides: 8. CDR3 protein: CASSTNLAGGDNEQFF. DNA of the CDR3: TGTGCCAGCAGCACCAATTTAGCGGGAGGGGACAATGAGCAGTTCTTC.

This clone came up once. V gene TRBV30 combines with J gene TRBJ1-5, with 7 nucleotides matching TRBD1. Trimming at V came to 0 bases and at J to 2 bases, leaving 4 bases not matched to a gene. The germline gives CDR1 GTSNPN, CDR2 SVGIG (reference sequence). The CDR3 loop spans 15 amino acids. The CDR3: CAWSVRTGRNQPQHF. The CDR3 DNA follows: TGTGCCTGGAGTGTAAGGACAGGCCGCAATCAGCCCCAGCATTTT. The full variable domain, in which reference TRBV30 and TRBJ1-5 provide the parts outside the CDR3, is SQTIHQWPATLVQPVGSPLSLECTVEGTSNPNLYWYRQAAGRGLQLLFYSVGIGQISSEVPQNLSASRPQDRQFILSSKKLLLSDSGFYLCAWSVRTGRNQPQHFGDGTRLSIL.

The rearrangement links TRBV10-2 to TRBJ2-1; 8 nucleotides agree with TRBD1. Trimming at V came to 7 bases and at J to 3 bases, leaving 8 bases not matched to a gene. The length of the CDR3 is 15 residues. Germline lookup yields CDR1 WSHSY and CDR2 SAAADI. Written as DNA, the CDR3 is TGCGCCAGCACTCTCGGACAGGGCGGCTACAATGAGCAGTTCTTC. Protein sequence: CASTLGQGGYNEQFF.

The V call is TRBV11-2, the J call TRBJ2-1; weak D call: TRBD2 (5 bases). Trimming removed 1 base at V and 10 bases at J, with 11 bases between. Per germline, CDR1 SGHAT and CDR2 FQNNGV. This CDR3 comprises 13 residues. The CDR3 region has the DNA TGTGCCAGCAGCTTAGGAGCTAGCTGGGAGCAGTTCTTC. The encoded protein is CASSLGASWEQFF. Supplemented by reference TRBV11-2 and TRBJ2-1, the full variable domain reads EAGVAQSPRYKIIEKRQSVAFWCNPISGHATLYWYQQILGQGPKLLIQFQNNGVVDDSQLPKDRFSAERLKGVDSTLKIQPAKLEDSAVYLCASSLGASWEQFFGPGTRLTVL.

The rearrangement uses TRBV5-1 and TRBJ2-1, with 15 bases matching TRBD2. The length of the CDR3 is 17 residues. CDR1 is SGHRS, CDR2 YFSETQ, per germline. V shed 3 bases, J shed 10 bases, and the junction held 11 bases outside the gene matches. The CDR3 spells CASSSGLAGGLSWEQFF. The DNA for the CDR3 is TGCGCCAGCAGCTCCGGACTAGCGGGAGGGCTCAGCTGGGAGCAGTTCTTC.

The J gene is TRBJ2-2, the V gene TRBV6-5; unclear D gene. Germline loops: CDR1 MNHEY, CDR2 SVGAGI. V was cut by 7 bases and J by 6 bases, with 12 bases left in between. CDR3 length equals 13 residues. The CDR3 spells CASMENRAGELFF. Written as DNA, the CDR3 is TGTGCCAGCATGGAGAACAGAGCCGGGGAGCTGTTTTTT.

The CDR3 DNA sequence: TGCGCCAGCAGCGCTGACACTGAAGCTTTCTTT. Translated: CASSADTEAFF. The V and J genes are TRBV5-1 and TRBJ1-1; D unclear. Germline V CDR1 and CDR2: SGHRS, YFSETQ. Deletions cut 4 bases from V and 3 bases from J, with 4 bases between. The CDR3 consists of 11 residues.

Comments on this clone: The junction shows a germline mismatch at one end, possibly a read error. The V gene is TRBV7-2, the J gene TRBJ1-4, with a possible D match to TRBD1 (6 bases). The germline V gene encodes CDR1 SGHTA and CDR2 FQGNSA. The CDR3 has 14 amino acids. The CDR3 is CASSLAGQNEKLFF. CDR3 sequence (DNA): TGTGCCAGCAGCCTAGCCGGACAGAATGAAAAACTGTTTTTT.

The CDR3 sequence: CASSLGSGSQETQYF. The CDR3 DNA reads as TGCGCCAGCAGCTTGGGTAGCGGGAGCCAAGAGACCCAGTACTTC. The J gene is TRBJ2-5, the V gene TRBV5-1; TRBD2 aligns across 9 bases. The germline V gene encodes CDR1 SGHRS and CDR2 YFSETQ. J was trimmed by 1 base and V by 0 bases; bases with no gene match: 1. CDR3 length equals 15 residues.

This chain uses TRBV19 with TRBJ2-1; D not certain. Looked up from germline, CDR1 is LNHDA and CDR2 is SQIVND (reference sequence). The germline V and J ends were trimmed by 4 bases and 0 bases, with 13 bases remaining between them. The CDR3 extends over 16 amino acids. This CDR3 reads CASSTRRTVSYNEQFF. CDR3 nucleotide sequence: TGTGCCAGTAGTACTCGGAGAACAGTCTCCTACAATGAGCAGTTCTTC.

This chain links TRBV2 with TRBJ2-1; 7 bases agree with TRBD2. The germline V gene has CDR1 SNHLY and CDR2 FYNNEI. The CDR3 loop spans 14 amino acids. V dropped 4 bases and J dropped 8; count of bases not matched to a gene: 8. The CDR3 nucleotides are TGTGCCAGCAGTGTGAGGCAGGGAGGGGATGAGCAGTTCTTC. Amino acids: CASSVRQGGDEQFF.

The chain employs TRBV7-8 and TRBJ2-5; D is unresolved. The J call is in doubt because the DNA end fits TRBJ2-7 better. CDR1 is SGHVS and CDR2 is FQNEAQ in the germline V gene. The CDR3 spans 14 residues. The chain's CDR3 is CASSLVLGTYEQYF. Here the CDR3 DNA reads TGTGCCAGCAGCTTAGTTCTAGGTACCTACGAGCAGTACTTC.

V is TRBV5-1 and J is TRBJ2-2; D possibly corresponds to TRBD2 (7 bases). V was pared by 5 bases and J by 2 bases, with 10 bases between. Germline CDR1 reads SGHRS; CDR2 reads YFSETQ. This CDR3 spans 14 amino acids. CDR3 DNA: TGCGCCAGCAGTCGGGGGGCAAACACCGGGGAGCTGTTTTTT. Its translation: CASSRGANTGELFF.

This chain joins TRBV5-1 and TRBJ1-4; D uncertain. The CDR3 is made up of 17 amino acids. Looked up from germline, CDR1 is SGHRS and CDR2 is YFSETQ. The V gene lost 4 bases and the J gene lost 4 bases, with 20 bases spanning the gap. The CDR3 loop is CASSEYGRERINEKLFF. CDR3 bases: TGCGCCAGCAGCGAGTATGGGCGGGAGCGCATTAATGAAAAACTGTTTTTT.

V and J are TRBV19 and TRBJ2-7; D is tentatively TRBD1 or TRBD2 (5 bases each). The CDR3 spans 14 residues. V lost 5 bases, J lost 0 bases, and 11 bases lay in between. Germline V gene sequence: CDR1 LNHDA, CDR2 SQIVND (reference sequence). CDR3 nucleotides: TGTGCCAGTAGTCCCCGGGACGGCTCCTACGAGCAGTACTTC. Its translation: CASSPRDGSYEQYF.

The chain carries TRBV25-1 and TRBJ2-1; no reliable D call. Germline loops: CDR1 MGHDK, CDR2 SYGVNS. The CDR3 consists of 14 residues. The V end was cut by 5 bases, the J end by 2 bases, with 10 bases between. The CDR3 nucleotides read TGTGCCAGCAGTAAAACCGGAGCCTACAATGAGCAGTTCTTC. Its translation is CASSKTGAYNEQFF.

A note on this clone: Compared with germline, one end of the junction differs, possibly owing to a read error. The V gene is TRBV11-3, the J gene TRBJ1-1; D is unresolved. The CDR3 has 13 amino acids. CDR1 is SGHNT, CDR2 YENEEA, per germline. This CDR3 reads CASSIDRDTEAFF. CDR3 nucleotides: TGTGCCAGCAGCATAGACCGGGACACTGAAGCTTTCTTT.

There are a few counts of this clone. The CDR3 reads CASVPRGSYEQYF. CDR3 DNA sequence: TGTGCCAGCGTCCCTAGGGGATCCTACGAGCAGTACTTC. The chain employs TRBV19 and TRBJ2-7; TRBD1 is a possible D gene (5 bases). Trimming shortened V by 9 bases and J by 1 base, and 13 bases separated the two germline ends. CDR1 is LNHDA and CDR2 is SQIVND in the germline V gene (reference sequence). This CDR3 has 13 residues.

The chain joins TRBV11-2 to TRBJ2-1; 8 bases line up with TRBD2. CDR3 size: 15 residues. V lost 3 bases to trimming and J lost 5 bases; unmatched junction nucleotides: 6. The germline CDR1 and CDR2 sequences are SGHAT and FQNNGV. The CDR3 here is CASSFLVAGNNEQFF. In DNA, the CDR3 is TGTGCCAGCAGCTTTTTAGTAGCGGGAAACAATGAGCAGTTCTTC.

The chain carries TRBV6-5 and TRBJ1-2; 11 bases match TRBD1. From germline, CDR1 is MNHEY and CDR2 SVGAGI. CDR3 length: 15 residues. After removal of 4 bases from V and 8 bases from J, the junction contained 9 bases not matched to a gene. The CDR3 nucleotides are TGTGCCAGCAGTTCGGGACAGGGGGAGAGGGGCGGCTACACCTTC. Translating gives CASSSGQGERGGYTF.

A single count supports this clone. This chain connects TRBV5-1 to TRBJ2-3; TRBD2 agrees at 12 bases. The germline CDR1 and CDR2 sequences are SGHRS and YFSETQ. This CDR3 has 19 amino acids. V dropped 4 bases and J dropped 0; count of bases not matched to a gene: 12. CDR3 DNA: TGCGCCAGCAGCATTGATCGACCGGGACTAGCGGGCAGCACAGATACGCAGTATTTT. Translation gives CASSIDRPGLAGSTDTQYF.

This chain connects TRBV5-4 to TRBJ1-1; possible D gene TRBD1, 6 bases. The V end was cut by 4 bases, the J end by 4 bases, with 14 bases between. CDR1 SGHNT and CDR2 YYREEE come from the germline V gene (reference sequence). The CDR3 runs 14 residues. In DNA form, the CDR3 reads TGTGCCAGCAGCCCCGGGGGCCGGGGCACTGAAGCTTTCTTT. This sequence encodes CASSPGGRGTEAFF.

The V gene is TRBV4-1, the J gene TRBJ2-7; D is perhaps TRBD1 or TRBD2 (5 bases each). The CDR3 spans 17 residues. The germline V gene has CDR1 MGHRA and CDR2 YSYEKL. V was clipped by 0 bases and J by 2 bases, with 17 bases between them. CDR3 sequence (DNA): TGCGCCAGCAGCCAAGAACTAGGACATCGAATTGCCTACGAGCAGTACTTC. The encoded protein is CASSQELGHRIAYEQYF.

The chain combines TRBV18 with TRBJ2-2; 7 bases agree with TRBD1. With V trimmed by 6 bases and J by 1 base, 5 bases remained unmatched. CDR1 and CDR2 (germline): KGHSH, LQKENI. The CDR3 spans 15 residues. CDR3: CASSTGAMNTGELFF. DNA for the CDR3: TGTGCCAGCTCCACAGGGGCGATGAACACCGGGGAGCTGTTTTTT.